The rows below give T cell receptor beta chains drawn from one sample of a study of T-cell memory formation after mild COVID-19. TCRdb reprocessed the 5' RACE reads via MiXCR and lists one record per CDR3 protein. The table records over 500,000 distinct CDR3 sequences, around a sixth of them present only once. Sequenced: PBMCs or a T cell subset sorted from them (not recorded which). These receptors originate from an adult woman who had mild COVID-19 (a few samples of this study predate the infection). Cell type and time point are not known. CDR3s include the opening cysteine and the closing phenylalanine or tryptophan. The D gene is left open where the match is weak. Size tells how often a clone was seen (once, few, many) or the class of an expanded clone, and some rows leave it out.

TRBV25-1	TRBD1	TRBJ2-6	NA	CASGFRGLDGANVLTF	TGTGCCAGCGGGTTCAGGGGGCTAGATGGGGCCAACGTCCTGACTTTC
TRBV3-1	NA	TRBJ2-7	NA	CASRQVNEQYF	TGTGCCAGCAGACAAGTCAACGAGCAGTACTTC
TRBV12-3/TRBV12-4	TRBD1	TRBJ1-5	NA	CASSLGTGAGNQPQHF	TGTGCCAGCAGTTTAGGGACAGGGGCTGGCAATCAGCCCCAGCATTTT
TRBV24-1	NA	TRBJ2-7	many	CATSGEAGAKEYEQYF	TGTGCCACCAGTGGGGAAGCAGGAGCCAAAGAATACGAGCAGTACTTC
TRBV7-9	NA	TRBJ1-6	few	CASSLAGVYNSPLHF	TGTGCCAGCAGCTTAGCGGGGGTTTATAATTCACCCCTCCACTTT
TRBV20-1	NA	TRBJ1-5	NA	CSARGSNQPQHF	TGCAGTGCTAGGGGTAGCAATCAGCCCCAGCATTTT
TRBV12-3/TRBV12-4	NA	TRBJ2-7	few	CASRPAAGTGFYEQYF	TGTGCCAGCAGACCGGCCGCCGGGACTGGCTTCTACGAGCAGTACTTC
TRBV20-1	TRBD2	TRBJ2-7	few	CSAGLADEQYF	TGCAGTGCTGGACTAGCGGACGAGCAGTACTTC
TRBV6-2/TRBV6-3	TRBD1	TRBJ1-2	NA	CASSGGTGRSGYTF	TGTGCCAGCAGCGGAGGGACAGGGAGAAGTGGCTACACCTTC
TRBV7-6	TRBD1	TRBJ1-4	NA	CASRGQDEKLFF	TGTGCCAGCAGAGGACAGGATGAAAAACTGTTTTTT
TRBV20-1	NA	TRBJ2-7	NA	CSARAVTYEQYF	TGCAGTGCTAGAGCTGTCACCTACGAGCAGTACTTC
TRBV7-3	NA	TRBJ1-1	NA	CASSFLFAFF	TGTGCCAGCAGCTTCTTGTTCGCTTTCTTT
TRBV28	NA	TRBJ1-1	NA	CASTVRYSAFF	TGTGCCAGCACCGTGAGGTATTCGGCTTTCTTT
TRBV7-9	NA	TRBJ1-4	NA	CASSPVKRAREKLFF	TGTGCCAGCAGCCCTGTGAAGCGGGCGCGAGAAAAACTGTTTTTT
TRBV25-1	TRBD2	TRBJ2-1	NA	CASSHPGTSGRQSSYNEQFF	TGTGCCAGCAGTCACCCCGGGACTAGCGGACGCCAGAGCTCCTACAATGAGCAGTTCTTC
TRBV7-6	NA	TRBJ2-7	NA	CASSLDGIYEQYF	TGTGCCAGCAGCTTAGACGGAATCTACGAGCAGTACTTC
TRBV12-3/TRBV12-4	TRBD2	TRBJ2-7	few	CASSGTSGRPTYEQYF	TGTGCCAGCAGTGGGACTAGCGGGAGGCCTACCTACGAGCAGTACTTC
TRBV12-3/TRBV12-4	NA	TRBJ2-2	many	CASSFDRNTGELFF	TGTGCCAGCAGTTTTGACAGAAACACCGGGGAGCTGTTTTTT
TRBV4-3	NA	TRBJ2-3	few	CASSQGRDRTNTQYF	TGCGCCAGCAGCCAAGGAAGAGACAGGACGAATACGCAGTATTTT
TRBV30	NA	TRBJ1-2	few	CAWVTGAPQVGSSNGYTF	TGTGCCTGGGTTACCGGGGCCCCTCAAGTAGGGAGTTCTAATGGCTACACCTTC
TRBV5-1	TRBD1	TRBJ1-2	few	CASSSLGQDAAGYGSYGYTF	TGCGCCAGCAGCTCGTTGGGACAGGACGCGGCGGGCTATGGTTCCTATGGCTACACCTTC
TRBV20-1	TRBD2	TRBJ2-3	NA	CSARAAGGSMTDTQYF	TGCAGTGCTAGAGCAGCGGGAGGAAGTATGACAGATACGCAGTATTTT
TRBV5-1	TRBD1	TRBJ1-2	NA	CASSLSRTGHYGYTF	TGCGCCAGCAGCTTGAGTCGGACAGGGCACTATGGCTACACCTTC
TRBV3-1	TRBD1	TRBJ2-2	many	CASSQSESPDRAPGELFF	TGTGCCAGCAGCCAAAGTGAGTCCCCCGACAGGGCTCCCGGGGAGCTGTTTTTT
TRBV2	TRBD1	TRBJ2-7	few	CASSGDRGLYEQYF	TGTGCCAGCAGTGGAGACAGGGGGCTCTACGAGCAGTACTTC
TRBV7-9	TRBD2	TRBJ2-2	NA	CASKRSIAGTNTGELFF	TGTGCCAGCAAACGATCCATAGCGGGGACGAACACCGGGGAGCTGTTTTTT
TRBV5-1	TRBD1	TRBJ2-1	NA	CASSNGQGGVYNEQFF	TGCGCCAGCAGCAACGGACAGGGGGGAGTCTACAATGAGCAGTTCTTC
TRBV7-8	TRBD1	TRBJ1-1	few	CASSLNRGNTEAFF	TGTGCCAGCAGCCTTAACAGGGGGAACACTGAAGCTTTCTTT
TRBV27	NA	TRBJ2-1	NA	CASSLPHHEQFF	TGTGCCAGCAGTCTACCCCACCATGAGCAGTTCTTC
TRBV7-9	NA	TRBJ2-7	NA	CASSSRRGFAYEQYF	TGTGCCAGCAGCTCCCGACGGGGATTCGCCTACGAGCAGTACTTC
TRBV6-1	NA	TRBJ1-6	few	CASSEPLTGRSTPLHF	TGTGCCAGCAGTGAACCCCTCACAGGGCGGAGTACACCCCTCCACTTT
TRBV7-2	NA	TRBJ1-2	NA	CASSDPGGTIYGYTF	TGTGCCAGCAGTGACCCGGGGGGGACTATTTATGGCTACACCTTC
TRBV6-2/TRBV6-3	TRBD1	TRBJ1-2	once	CASSRPGTGNYGYTF	TGTGCCAGCAGTCGTCCCGGGACAGGGAACTATGGCTACACCTTC
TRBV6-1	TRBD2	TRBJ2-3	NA	CASRQTSVSTDTQYF	TGTGCCAGCAGACAAACTAGCGTCAGCACAGATACGCAGTATTTT
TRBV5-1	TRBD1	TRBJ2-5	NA	CASSGAGQELETQYF	TGCGCCAGCAGCGGGGCGGGACAGGAGTTGGAGACCCAGTACTTC
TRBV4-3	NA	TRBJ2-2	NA	CASSQDGAYANTGELFF	TGCGCCAGCAGCCAAGACGGCGCGTATGCGAACACCGGGGAGCTGTTTTTT
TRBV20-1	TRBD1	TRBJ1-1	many	CSASQALGTGGNTEAFF	TGCAGTGCTAGCCAAGCCTTAGGGACAGGCGGGAACACTGAAGCTTTCTTT
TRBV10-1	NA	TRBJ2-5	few	CASSEQGGDQRETQYF	TGCGCCAGCAGTGAACAGGGTGGGGATCAGCGGGAGACCCAGTACTTC
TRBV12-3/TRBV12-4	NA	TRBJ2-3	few	CASNPDRFTDTQYF	TGTGCCAGCAACCCCGACAGGTTCACAGATACGCAGTATTTT
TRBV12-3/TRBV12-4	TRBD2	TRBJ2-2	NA	CASNSLAGPTGELFF	TGTGCCAGCAACTCTCTAGCGGGACCCACCGGGGAGCTGTTTTTT
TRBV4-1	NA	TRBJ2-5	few	CASSQDPQGRWDGTQYF	TGCGCCAGCAGCCAAGATCCCCAGGGGCGATGGGACGGGACCCAGTACTTC
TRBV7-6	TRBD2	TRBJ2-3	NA	CASSLSPLAGETDTQYF	TGTGCCAGCAGTTTATCCCCGCTAGCGGGAGAAACAGATACGCAGTATTTT
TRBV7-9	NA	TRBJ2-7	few	CASSPPIPYEQYF	TGTGCCAGCAGCCCCCCTATCCCCTACGAGCAGTACTTC
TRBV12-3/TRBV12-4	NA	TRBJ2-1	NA	CASWDGWYNEQFF	TGTGCCAGCTGGGACGGTTGGTACAATGAGCAGTTCTTC
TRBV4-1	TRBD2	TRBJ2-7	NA	CASSQGTSGYEQYF	TGCGCCAGCAGCCAAGGGACTAGCGGGTACGAGCAGTACTTC
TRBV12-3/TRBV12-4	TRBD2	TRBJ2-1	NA	CASSLVTGLAGGPHNEQFF	TGTGCCAGCAGTTTAGTCACGGGACTAGCGGGGGGGCCGCACAATGAGCAGTTCTTC
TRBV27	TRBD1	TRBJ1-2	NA	CASSSGQGAYSGYTF	TGTGCCAGCAGTTCGGGACAGGGCGCCTATTCCGGCTACACCTTC
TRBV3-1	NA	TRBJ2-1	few	CASSQGLGQSRGADYNEQFF	TGTGCCAGCAGCCAAGGACTCGGACAAAGCAGGGGAGCAGACTACAATGAGCAGTTCTTC
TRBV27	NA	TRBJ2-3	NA	CASSSTGSVESDTQYF	TGTGCCAGCAGTTCCACAGGGTCCGTTGAGTCAGATACGCAGTATTTT
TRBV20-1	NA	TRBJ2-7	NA	CSAPTRPEQYF	TGCAGTGCTCCGACTAGGCCCGAGCAGTACTTC
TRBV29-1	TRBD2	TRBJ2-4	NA	CSVGARSTGLAGIGIQYF	TGCAGCGTTGGCGCTCGAAGCACTGGACTAGCGGGAATTGGCATTCAGTACTTC
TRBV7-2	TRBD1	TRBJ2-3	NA	CASSSFTGADTQYF	TGTGCCAGCAGCTCCTTTACAGGGGCAGATACGCAGTATTTT